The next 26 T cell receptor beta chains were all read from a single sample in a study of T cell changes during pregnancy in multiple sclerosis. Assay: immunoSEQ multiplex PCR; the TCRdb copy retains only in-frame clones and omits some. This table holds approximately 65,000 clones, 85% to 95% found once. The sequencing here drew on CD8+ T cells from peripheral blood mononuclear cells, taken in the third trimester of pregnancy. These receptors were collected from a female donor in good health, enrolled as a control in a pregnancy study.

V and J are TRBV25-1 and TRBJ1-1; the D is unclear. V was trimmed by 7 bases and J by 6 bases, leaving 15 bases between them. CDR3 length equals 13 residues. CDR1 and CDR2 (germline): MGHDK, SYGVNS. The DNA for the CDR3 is TGTGCCAGCACCCCTGAGGGTGGCGCTGAAGCTTTCTTT. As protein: CASTPEGGAEAFF.

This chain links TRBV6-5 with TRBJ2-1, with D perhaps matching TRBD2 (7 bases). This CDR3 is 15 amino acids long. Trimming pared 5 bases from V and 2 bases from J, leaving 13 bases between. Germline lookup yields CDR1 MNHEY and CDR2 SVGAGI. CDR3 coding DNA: TGTGCCAGCAGTCCCTTCGGGGGGCCCTACAATGAGCAGTTCTTC. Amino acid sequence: CASSPFGGPYNEQFF.

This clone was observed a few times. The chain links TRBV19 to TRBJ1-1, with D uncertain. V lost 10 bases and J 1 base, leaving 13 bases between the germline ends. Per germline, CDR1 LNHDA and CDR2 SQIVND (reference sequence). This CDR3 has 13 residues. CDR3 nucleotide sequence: TGTGCCATCTCGACCGGAGGGAACACTGAAGCTTTCTTT. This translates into CAISTGGNTEAFF.

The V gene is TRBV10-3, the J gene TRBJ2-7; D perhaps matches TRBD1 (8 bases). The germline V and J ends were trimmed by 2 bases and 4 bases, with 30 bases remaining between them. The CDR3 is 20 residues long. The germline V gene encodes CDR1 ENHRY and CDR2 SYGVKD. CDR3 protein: CAISEPGGQGAPIRGYEQYF. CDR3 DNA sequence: TGTGCCATCAGTGAGCCCGGGGGGCAGGGGGCGCCAATCCGGGGGTACGAGCAGTACTTC.

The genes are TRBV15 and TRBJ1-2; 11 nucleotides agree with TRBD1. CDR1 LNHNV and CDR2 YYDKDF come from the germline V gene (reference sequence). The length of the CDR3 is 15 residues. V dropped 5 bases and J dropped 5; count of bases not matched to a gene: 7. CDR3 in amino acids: CATSVRDRGDYGYTF. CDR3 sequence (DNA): TGTGCCACCAGCGTCCGGGACAGGGGGGATTATGGCTACACCTTC.

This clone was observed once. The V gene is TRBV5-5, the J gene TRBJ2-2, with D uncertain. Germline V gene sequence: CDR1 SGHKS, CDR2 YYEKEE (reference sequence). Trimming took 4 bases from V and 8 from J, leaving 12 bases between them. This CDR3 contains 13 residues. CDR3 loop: CASSLKRSGELFF. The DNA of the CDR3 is TGTGCCAGCAGCCTAAAAAGATCGGGGGAGCTGTTTTTT.

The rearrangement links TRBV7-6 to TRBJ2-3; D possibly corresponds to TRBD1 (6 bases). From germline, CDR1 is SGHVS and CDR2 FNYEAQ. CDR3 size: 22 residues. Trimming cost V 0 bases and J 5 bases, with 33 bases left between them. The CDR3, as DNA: TGTGCCAGCAGCTTAGCGTACACTGGTTTTACGGGAACCGGGACACCGGTAGATACGCAGTATTTT. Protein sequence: CASSLAYTGFTGTGTPVDTQYF.

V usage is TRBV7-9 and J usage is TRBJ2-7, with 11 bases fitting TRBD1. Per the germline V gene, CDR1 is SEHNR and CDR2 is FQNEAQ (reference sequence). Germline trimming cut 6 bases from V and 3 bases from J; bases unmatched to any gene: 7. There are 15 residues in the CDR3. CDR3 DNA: TGTGCCAGCAGTCACACCGGGACAGGGGGCTACGAGCAGTACTTC. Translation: CASSHTGTGGYEQYF. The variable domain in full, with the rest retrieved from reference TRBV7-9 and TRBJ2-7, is DTGVSQNPRHKITKRGQNVTFRCDPISEHNRLYWYRQTLGQGPEFLTYFQNEAQLEKSRLLSDRFSAERPKGSFSTLEIQRTEQGDSAMYLCASSHTGTGGYEQYFGPGTRLTVT.

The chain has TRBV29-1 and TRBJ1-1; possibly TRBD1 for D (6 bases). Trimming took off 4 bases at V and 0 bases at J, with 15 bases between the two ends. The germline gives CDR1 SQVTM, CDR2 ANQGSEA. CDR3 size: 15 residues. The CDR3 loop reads CSVGGPRGMNTEAFF. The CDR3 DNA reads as TGCAGCGTTGGGGGCCCCAGGGGCATGAACACTGAAGCTTTCTTT.

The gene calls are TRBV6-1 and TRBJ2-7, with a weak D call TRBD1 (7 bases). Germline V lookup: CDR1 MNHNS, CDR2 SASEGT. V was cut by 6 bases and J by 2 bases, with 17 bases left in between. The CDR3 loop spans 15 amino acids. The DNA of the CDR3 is TGTGCCAGCAGGGGCGCGGGACAGACGACCTACGAGCAGTACTTC. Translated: CASRGAGQTTYEQYF.

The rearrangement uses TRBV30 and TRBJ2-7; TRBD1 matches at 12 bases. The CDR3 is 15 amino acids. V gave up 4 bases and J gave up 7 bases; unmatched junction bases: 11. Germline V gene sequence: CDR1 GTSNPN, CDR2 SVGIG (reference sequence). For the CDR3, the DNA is TGTGCCTGGACCCCGGGACAGGGGGCATATGGGGAGCAGTACTTC. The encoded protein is CAWTPGQGAYGEQYF.

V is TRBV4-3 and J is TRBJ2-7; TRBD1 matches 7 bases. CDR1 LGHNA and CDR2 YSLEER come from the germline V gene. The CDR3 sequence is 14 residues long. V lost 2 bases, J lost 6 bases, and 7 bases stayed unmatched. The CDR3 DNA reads TGCGCCAGCAGCCAAATATTGACAGGGAGCGAGCAGTACTTC. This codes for CASSQILTGSEQYF.

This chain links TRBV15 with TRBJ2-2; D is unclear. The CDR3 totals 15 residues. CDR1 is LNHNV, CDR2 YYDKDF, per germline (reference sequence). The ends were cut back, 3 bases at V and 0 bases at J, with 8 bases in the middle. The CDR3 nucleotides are TGTGCCACCAGCAGCGGAGACGCGAACACCGGGGAGCTGTTTTTT. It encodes CATSSGDANTGELFF.

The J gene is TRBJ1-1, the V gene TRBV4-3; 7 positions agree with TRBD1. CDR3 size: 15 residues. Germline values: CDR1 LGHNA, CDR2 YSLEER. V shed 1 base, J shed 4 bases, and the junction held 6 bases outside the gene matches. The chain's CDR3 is CASSQVTSGGTEAFF. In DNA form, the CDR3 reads TGCGCCAGCAGCCAAGTGACCTCAGGGGGCACTGAAGCTTTCTTT.

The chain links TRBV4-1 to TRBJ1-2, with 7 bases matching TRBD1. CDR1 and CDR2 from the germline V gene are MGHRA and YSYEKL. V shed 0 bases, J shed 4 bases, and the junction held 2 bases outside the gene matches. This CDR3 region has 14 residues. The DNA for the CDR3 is TGCGCCAGCAGCCAAGACAGGGGGAGCTATGGCTACACCTTC. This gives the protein CASSQDRGSYGYTF.

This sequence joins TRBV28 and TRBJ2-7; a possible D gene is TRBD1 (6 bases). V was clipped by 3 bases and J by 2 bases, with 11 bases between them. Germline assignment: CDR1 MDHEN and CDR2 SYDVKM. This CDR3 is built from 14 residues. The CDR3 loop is CASSFRGSTYEQYF. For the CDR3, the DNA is TGTGCCAGCAGTTTCAGGGGATCTACCTACGAGCAGTACTTC.

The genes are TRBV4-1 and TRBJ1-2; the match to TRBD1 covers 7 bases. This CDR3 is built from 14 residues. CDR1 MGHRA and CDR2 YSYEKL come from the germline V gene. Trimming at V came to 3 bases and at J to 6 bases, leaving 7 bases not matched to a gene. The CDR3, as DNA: TGCGCCAGCAGCCATGACAGGGAAGGGGATGGCTACACCTTC. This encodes CASSHDREGDGYTF.

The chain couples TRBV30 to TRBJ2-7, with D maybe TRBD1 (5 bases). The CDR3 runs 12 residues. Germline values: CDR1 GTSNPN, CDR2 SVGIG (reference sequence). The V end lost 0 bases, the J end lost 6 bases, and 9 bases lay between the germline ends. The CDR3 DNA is TGTGCCTGGAGTGTAGCGACAGTCGAGCAGTACTTC. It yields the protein CAWSVATVEQYF.

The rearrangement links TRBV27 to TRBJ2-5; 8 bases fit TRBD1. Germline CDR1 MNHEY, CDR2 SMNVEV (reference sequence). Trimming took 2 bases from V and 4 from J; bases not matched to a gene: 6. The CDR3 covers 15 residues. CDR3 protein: CASSLSAGGLETQYF. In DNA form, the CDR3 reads TGTGCCAGCAGTTTAAGCGCAGGGGGCTTAGAGACCCAGTACTTC.

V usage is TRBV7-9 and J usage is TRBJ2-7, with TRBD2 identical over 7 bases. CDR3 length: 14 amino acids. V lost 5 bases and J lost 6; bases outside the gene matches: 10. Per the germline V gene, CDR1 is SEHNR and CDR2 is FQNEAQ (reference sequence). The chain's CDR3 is CASSGGGLYAEQYF. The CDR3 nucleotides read TGTGCCAGCAGCGGGGGGGGGTTGTATGCCGAGCAGTACTTC.

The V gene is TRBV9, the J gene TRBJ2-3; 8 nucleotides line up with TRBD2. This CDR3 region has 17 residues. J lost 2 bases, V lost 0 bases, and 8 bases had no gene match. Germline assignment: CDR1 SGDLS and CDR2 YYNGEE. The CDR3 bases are TGTGCCAGCAGCGTAGAGGGTAGCGGGGTAGACACAGATACGCAGTATTTT. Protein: CASSVEGSGVDTDTQYF.

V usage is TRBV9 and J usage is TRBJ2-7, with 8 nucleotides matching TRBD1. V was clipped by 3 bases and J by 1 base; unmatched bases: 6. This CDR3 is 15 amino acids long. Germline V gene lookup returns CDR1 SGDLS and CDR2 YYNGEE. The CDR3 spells CASSAGQGRSYEQYF. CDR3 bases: TGTGCCAGCAGCGCTGGACAGGGAAGGTCCTACGAGCAGTACTTC.

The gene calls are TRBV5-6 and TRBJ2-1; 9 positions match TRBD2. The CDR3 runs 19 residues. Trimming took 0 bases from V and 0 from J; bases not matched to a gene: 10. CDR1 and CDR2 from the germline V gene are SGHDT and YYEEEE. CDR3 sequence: CASSLGSAGGPSSYNEQFF. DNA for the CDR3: TGTGCCAGCAGCTTGGGATCAGCGGGGGGCCCGAGCTCCTACAATGAGCAGTTCTTC.

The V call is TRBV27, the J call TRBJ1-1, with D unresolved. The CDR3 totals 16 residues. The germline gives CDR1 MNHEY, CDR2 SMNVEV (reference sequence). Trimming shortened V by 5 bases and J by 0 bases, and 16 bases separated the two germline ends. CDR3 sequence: CASSPKQTALNTEAFF. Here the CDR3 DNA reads TGTGCCAGCAGTCCCAAACAGACCGCGTTGAACACTGAAGCTTTCTTT.

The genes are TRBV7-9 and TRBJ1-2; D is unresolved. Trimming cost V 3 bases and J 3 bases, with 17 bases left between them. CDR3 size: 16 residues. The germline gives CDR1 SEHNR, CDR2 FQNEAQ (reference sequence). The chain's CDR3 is CASSLDAGRRDYGYTF. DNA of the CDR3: TGTGCCAGCAGCTTGGACGCGGGGAGGCGGGACTATGGCTACACCTTC.

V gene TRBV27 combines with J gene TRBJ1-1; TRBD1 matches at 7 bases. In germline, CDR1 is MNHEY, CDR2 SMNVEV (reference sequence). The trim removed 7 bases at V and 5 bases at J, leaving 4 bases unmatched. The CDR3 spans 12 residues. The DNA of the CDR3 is TGTGCCAGCATGGCAGGGGGGACTGAAGCTTTCTTT. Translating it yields CASMAGGTEAFF.